Sequencing of this T cell receptor (beta chain) was carried out in a study of shared clonotypes between healthy human individuals. V lost 8 bases to trimming and J lost 5 bases; unmatched junction nucleotides: 14. Per germline, CDR1 KGHSH and CDR2 LQKENI. The CDR3 totals 15 residues. Regarding this clone: Its target is not known.

Generated by immunoSEQ multiplex PCR, the TCRdb table keeps only in-frame clones and is missing some. There are 950,000 to 1,100,000 clones in the sample; about 80% occur only once, and roughly 1.4% lies in the top ten. Study results and limitations: It was anticipated that sequencing depth would influence how many clonotypes donors shared.

The study drew all its donors from Caucasian adults living in Nashville, Tennessee. Subsets obtained from CD4+ cells comprised CD45RA+ naive and CD45RA-negative memory cells. The TCR comes from a man aged 18 to 30 in good health. The source material was memory CD4+ T cells sorted from blood. The subset denotes: CD45RA-negative fraction. The rearrangement uses TRBV18 and TRBJ1-2, with 7 bases identical to TRBD1. The CDR3 spells CASTQSRGQLYGYTF. Here the CDR3 DNA reads TGTGCCAGCACGCAATCTCGGGGACAGTTATATGGCTACACCTTC. Together with reference TRBV18 and TRBJ1-2, the CDR3 gives the full variable domain: NAGVMQNPRHLVRRRGQEARLRCSPMKGHSHVYWYRQLPEEGLKFMVYLQKENIIDESGMPKERFSAEFPKEGPSILRIQQVVRGDSAAYFCASTQSRGQLYGYTFGSGTRLTVV.